This T cell receptor beta chain derives from a study of CD8 T cells in Susac syndrome. Broader study findings: The authors acknowledged that the study's TCR sequencing and HLA analysis involved relatively few individuals.

CDR1 MNHEY and CDR2 SVGAGI come from the germline V gene. This CDR3 is 16 amino acids long. With 4 bases removed from V and 0 bases from J, the gap between germline ends came to 12 bases. Sequencing targeted TCR beta in T cells from blood (CD8+ and CD4+). Random hexamers were used to reverse transcribe an amount of roughly 0.45 to 1 ug RNA. By means of immunoSEQ multiplex PCR, TCR beta CDR3 spanning 54 Vbeta and 13 Jbeta underwent amplification. One entry per CDR3 protein results from TCRdb running MiXCR on the immunoSEQ multiplex PCR reads. This sample has about 400,000 distinct CDR3 sequences, with more than 80% found just once. Comment on this clonotype: Its specificity is not known.

This sequence was found in a human donor with multiple sclerosis. Sequencing input: CD8+ T cells from PBMCs. The V call is TRBV6-5, the J call TRBJ2-2, with D perhaps matching TRBD1 (5 bases). This CDR3 is CASSFQGLSNTGELFF. The CDR3 DNA is TGTGCCAGCAGTTTCCAGGGTTTATCGAACACCGGGGAGCTGTTTTTT.